This T cell receptor (beta chain) is from a study of neurological immune-mediated disorders. Volunteers attending a blood bank in Maryland, USA, served as healthy controls. This clonotype was counted many times. The CDR3 is 15 residues long. V dropped 0 bases and J dropped 4 bases, with 13 bases sitting between them. The V gene's germline CDR1 is SGHRS and CDR2 YFSETQ. 5'RACE generated cDNA with 10-nucleotide random UMIs. TCRdb re-derived calls from the 5' RACE reads in MiXCR, one entry per CDR3 protein. In the table there are tens of thousands of distinct CDR3 sequences, 17% of which are singletons. This chain links TRBV5-1 with TRBJ1-2; D gene unclear. Sequencing used PBMCs. The sequence was obtained from a woman between 40 and 50 years old in good health. This chain's CDR3 is CASSLESNPPYGYTF. DNA for the CDR3: TGCGCCAGCAGCTTGGAATCGAATCCCCCCTATGGCTACACCTTC.